This T cell receptor (beta chain) comes out of a study of T-cell reconstitution after alpha-beta-depleted transplantation in children. CDR3 length equals 13 residues. The V end lost 3 bases, the J end lost 4 bases, and 9 bases lay between the germline ends. Looked up from germline, CDR1 is SGHVS and CDR2 is FNYEAQ. Unique molecular identifiers tagged the TCRbeta library. Using its own MiXCR run on the PCR reads, TCRdb lists one record per CDR3 protein. The top ten hold approximately 2.3% of the sample, which has around 370,000 distinct CDR3 sequences, over 9% seen once. The receptor comes from a human donor who donated a stem cell graft to a child with acute lymphoblastic leukemia. V usage is TRBV7-6 and J usage is TRBJ2-5; D unresolved. The sample in question was PBMCs from the stem cell graft donor, obtained from the stem cell graft. CDR3 amino acids: CASSFSEGETQYF. In DNA, the CDR3 is TGTGCCAGCAGCTTTTCGGAAGGAGAGACCCAGTACTTC. Together with reference TRBV7-6 and TRBJ2-5, the CDR3 gives the full variable domain: GAGVSQSPRYKVTKRGQDVALRCDPISGHVSLYWYRQALGQGPEFLTYFNYEAQQDKSGLPNDRFSAERPEGSISTLTIQRTEQRDSAMYRCASSFSEGETQYFGPGTRLLVL.